This T cell receptor beta chain emerged from a study of T-cell reconstitution after alpha-beta-depleted transplantation in children. Molecular barcoding with unique molecular identifiers was used for the TCRbeta library. Each CDR3 protein is one row after TCRdb ran MiXCR on the PCR reads. Of approximately 650,000 distinct CDR3 sequences in the sample, 10% to 15% were seen once. Study results and caveats: A year had passed since transplant, and T-cell counts and diversity by then came mostly from newly produced T cells.

Comments on this clonotype: What it binds is unknown.

This sequence was found in a girl aged 2 to 9 with congenital amegakaryocytic thrombocytopenia, due to receive a stem cell transplant. This specimen was PBMCs, taken before TCRalphabeta/CD19-depleted stem cell transplant.

The CDR3 region has the DNA TGTGCCAGCAGCCAAGGGGAACACGAGAACTACGAGCAGTACTTC. It encodes CASSQGEHENYEQYF. The rearrangement uses TRBV14 and TRBJ2-7; D gene ambiguous. The CDR3 spans 15 residues. Germline V CDR1 and CDR2: SGHDN, FVKESK. V was cut by 1 base and J by 3 bases, with 13 bases left in between.